The clone carrying this T cell receptor (beta chain) occurred a few times. The antigen is undetermined. This entry belongs to a study of T-cell reconstitution after alpha-beta-depleted transplantation in children. Unique molecular identifiers were used in preparing the TCRbeta library. TCRdb independently ran MiXCR on the PCR reads; one entry per CDR3 protein. The sample includes about a million distinct CDR3 sequences, about 29% of them seen just once. CDR1 is SGHRS and CDR2 is YFSETQ in the germline V gene. The CDR3 has 15 residues. Unmatched junction bases numbered 6, after V lost 0 bases and J lost 7 bases. The study's findings and limits: In some patients, recipient T cells and intrathymic progenitors surviving conditioning explained high day-60 diversity. T cells produced anew were the main source of T-cell counts and diversity one year after transplant.

The chain has TRBV5-1 and TRBJ2-1; 8 positions match TRBD2. The starting material was PBMCs, mostly from graft donor cells, obtained 360 days after TCRalphabeta/CD19-depleted stem cell transplant. This sequence originates from a boy in the first two years of life who had a stem cell transplant for SCID, so the T cells may come from the graft donor. CDR3 DNA sequence: TGCGCCAGCAGCTTGGCCACGGGGGGGCCGAATGAGCAGTTCTTC. It yields the protein CASSLATGGPNEQFF.